These T cell receptor beta chains were read from a single sample in a study of Tregs in tolerant kidney transplant recipients. TCRdb's table, derived via immunoSEQ multiplex PCR, lists solely in-frame clones and lacks some. This table has 65,000 or so clones, approximately 89% appearing once. Here the sequenced sample was CD4+ T cells from blood (PBMCs), taken 6 months after the transplant. The receptors here all came from a human patient who received a combined kidney and bone marrow transplant. The graft donor may be the source of some T cells. Each CDR3 is given with its conserved first and last residue. Each record gives: V gene, CDR3 length, clone size, J gene, D gene, CDR3 protein, CDR3 DNA. The D gene is left open where the match is weak. Clone size is not always given. Where it is, it says once, few, many or a class for expanded clones.

v_gene: TRBV9; len: 16; abundance: NA; j_gene: TRBJ2-3; d_gene: TRBD2; CDR3aa: CASSIGTSGASDTQYF; CDR3nt: TGTGCCAGCAGCATCGGGACTAGCGGAGCCTCAGATACGCAGTATTTT
v_gene: TRBV6-5; len: 14; abundance: NA; j_gene: TRBJ1-1; d_gene: TRBD1; CDR3aa: CASSLTGTTTEAFF; CDR3nt: TGTGCCAGCAGTTTGACAGGGACGACCACTGAAGCTTTCTTT
v_gene: TRBV28; len: 16; abundance: NA; j_gene: TRBJ2-4; d_gene: TRBD2; CDR3aa: CASSGGETSAKNIQYF; CDR3nt: TGTGCCAGCAGTGGGGGGGAGACATCGGCCAAAAACATTCAGTACTTC
v_gene: TRBV7-9; len: 15; abundance: NA; j_gene: TRBJ1-3; d_gene: NA; CDR3aa: CASSMFLVSGNTIYF; CDR3nt: TGTGCCAGCAGCATGTTTCTAGTCTCTGGAAACACCATATATTTT
v_gene: TRBV28; len: 14; abundance: NA; j_gene: TRBJ2-7; d_gene: NA; CDR3aa: CASSWTQGYYEQYF; CDR3nt: TGTGCCAGCAGTTGGACCCAGGGTTACTACGAGCAGTACTTC
v_gene: TRBV11-3; len: 12; abundance: NA; j_gene: TRBJ2-3; d_gene: TRBD2; CDR3aa: CASSREADTQYF; CDR3nt: TGTGCCAGTTCCCGGGAGGCAGATACGCAGTATTTT
v_gene: TRBV7-9; len: 13; abundance: NA; j_gene: TRBJ1-5; d_gene: NA; CDR3aa: CASSLLGDQPQHF; CDR3nt: TGTGCCAGCAGCTTACTCGGGGATCAGCCCCAGCATTTT
v_gene: TRBV25-1; len: 13; abundance: NA; j_gene: TRBJ2-3; d_gene: TRBD2; CDR3aa: CASLSGRAGTQYF; CDR3nt: TGTGCCAGCCTTAGCGGGAGGGCCGGTACGCAGTATTTT
v_gene: TRBV7-9; len: 16; abundance: NA; j_gene: TRBJ1-2; d_gene: TRBD1; CDR3aa: CASSSTGTAANYGYTF; CDR3nt: TGTGCCAGCAGCTCCACCGGGACAGCTGCTAACTATGGCTACACCTTC
v_gene: TRBV5-1; len: 16; abundance: NA; j_gene: TRBJ2-5; d_gene: TRBD2; CDR3aa: CASSLDGLAGMETQYF; CDR3nt: TGCGCCAGCAGCTTGGATGGCCTAGCGGGGATGGAGACCCAGTACTTC
v_gene: TRBV5-1; len: 15; abundance: once; j_gene: TRBJ2-3; d_gene: NA; CDR3aa: CASSSGGPGTDTQYF; CDR3nt: TGCGCCAGCAGCTCCGGAGGGCCGGGGACAGATACGCAGTATTTT
v_gene: TRBV18; len: 14; abundance: NA; j_gene: TRBJ2-7; d_gene: TRBD1; CDR3aa: CASSPGQAAYEQYF; CDR3nt: TGTGCCAGCTCACCCGGACAGGCTGCCTACGAGCAGTACTTC
v_gene: TRBV7-9; len: 15; abundance: few; j_gene: TRBJ2-1; d_gene: NA; CDR3aa: CASSSGESSYNEQFF; CDR3nt: TGTGCCAGCAGCTCAGGCGAAAGCTCCTACAATGAGCAGTTCTTC
v_gene: TRBV7-8; len: 14; abundance: NA; j_gene: TRBJ2-7; d_gene: NA; CDR3aa: CASSPQGYSYEQYF; CDR3nt: TGTGCCAGCAGCCCTCAGGGTTACTCCTACGAGCAGTACTTC
v_gene: TRBV9; len: 16; abundance: NA; j_gene: TRBJ2-5; d_gene: NA; CDR3aa: CASSVAGGMGQETQYF; CDR3nt: TGTGCCAGCAGCGTAGCAGGAGGGATGGGGCAAGAGACCCAGTACTTC
v_gene: TRBV7-2; len: 14; abundance: NA; j_gene: TRBJ1-2; d_gene: TRBD1; CDR3aa: CASSLTGGFYGYTF; CDR3nt: TGTGCCAGCAGCTTGACAGGGGGTTTCTATGGCTACACCTTC
v_gene: TRBV5-8; len: 13; abundance: NA; j_gene: TRBJ2-3; d_gene: NA; CDR3aa: CASSLRGSDTQYF; CDR3nt: TGTGCCAGCAGCCTACGGGGGTCAGATACGCAGTATTTT
v_gene: TRBV5-4; len: 14; abundance: once; j_gene: TRBJ2-2; d_gene: TRBD1; CDR3aa: CASSPGTVLRELFF; CDR3nt: TGTGCCAGCAGCCCTGGGACAGTCTTAAGGGAGCTGTTTTTT
v_gene: TRBV7-2; len: 14; abundance: NA; j_gene: TRBJ2-7; d_gene: NA; CDR3aa: CASSLRDNFYEQYF; CDR3nt: TGTGCCAGCAGCCTTCGGGACAACTTCTACGAGCAGTACTTC
v_gene: TRBV4-2; len: 17; abundance: NA; j_gene: TRBJ2-7; d_gene: TRBD2; CDR3aa: CASSQGLTGLAGDEQYF; CDR3nt: TGTGCCAGCAGCCAAGGGTTAACAGGACTAGCGGGAGACGAGCAGTACTTC
v_gene: TRBV29-1; len: 12; abundance: NA; j_gene: TRBJ1-1; d_gene: NA; CDR3aa: CSVARAATEAFF; CDR3nt: TGCAGCGTTGCCAGGGCTGCCACTGAAGCTTTCTTT
v_gene: TRBV7-9; len: 13; abundance: NA; j_gene: TRBJ1-1; d_gene: NA; CDR3aa: CASSLETHTEAFF; CDR3nt: TGTGCCAGCAGCTTGGAGACCCACACTGAAGCTTTCTTT
v_gene: TRBV12-5; len: 20; abundance: NA; j_gene: TRBJ2-1; d_gene: NA; CDR3aa: CASGLAWGPTIQGMYNEQFF; CDR3nt: TGTGCTAGTGGTTTGGCTTGGGGCCCTACAATCCAGGGAATGTACAATGAGCAGTTCTTC
v_gene: TRBV9; len: 18; abundance: NA; j_gene: TRBJ2-3; d_gene: TRBD2; CDR3aa: CASSVGLAGVGVTDTQYF; CDR3nt: TGTGCCAGCAGCGTAGGTCTAGCGGGAGTGGGGGTAACAGATACGCAGTATTTT
v_gene: TRBV6-6; len: 14; abundance: NA; j_gene: TRBJ2-1; d_gene: NA; CDR3aa: CASSYPSGNNEQFF; CDR3nt: TGTGCCAGCAGTTACCCCTCAGGGAACAATGAGCAGTTCTTC
v_gene: TRBV7-9; len: 15; abundance: NA; j_gene: TRBJ1-5; d_gene: NA; CDR3aa: CASSPRGTDNQPQHF; CDR3nt: TGTGCCAGCAGCCCGCGGGGGACCGATAATCAGCCCCAGCATTTT
v_gene: TRBV7-6; len: 14; abundance: NA; j_gene: TRBJ1-2; d_gene: TRBD1; CDR3aa: CASSIDRGGYGYTF; CDR3nt: TGTGCCAGCAGCATCGACAGGGGGGGGTATGGCTACACCTTC
v_gene: TRBV28; len: 16; abundance: NA; j_gene: TRBJ2-2; d_gene: TRBD1; CDR3aa: CASSSYQGALPGELFF; CDR3nt: TGTGCCAGCAGTTCCTATCAGGGGGCTCTACCCGGGGAGCTGTTTTTT
v_gene: TRBV9; len: 19; abundance: NA; j_gene: TRBJ2-6; d_gene: TRBD1; CDR3aa: CASSKPFGTGSSGANVLTF; CDR3nt: TGTGCCAGCAGCAAGCCATTCGGGACAGGGTCCTCTGGGGCCAACGTCCTGACTTTC
v_gene: TRBV6-5; len: 13; abundance: NA; j_gene: TRBJ1-2; d_gene: NA; CDR3aa: CASSYSVNYGYTF; CDR3nt: TGTGCCAGCAGTTACTCCGTCAACTATGGCTACACCTTC
v_gene: TRBV19; len: 13; abundance: NA; j_gene: TRBJ2-7; d_gene: TRBD2; CDR3aa: CASRGGLPLEQYF; CDR3nt: TGTGCCAGTAGGGGGGGACTACCTTTGGAGCAGTACTTC
v_gene: TRBV2; len: 16; abundance: NA; j_gene: TRBJ1-2; d_gene: TRBD1; CDR3aa: CASSDAHRGPDYGYTF; CDR3nt: TGTGCCAGCAGTGACGCCCACAGGGGGCCGGACTATGGCTACACCTTC
v_gene: TRBV7-2; len: 16; abundance: NA; j_gene: TRBJ2-1; d_gene: TRBD2; CDR3aa: CASSLYRGLASNEQFF; CDR3nt: TGTGCCAGCAGCTTATACCGTGGACTAGCCTCGAATGAGCAGTTCTTC
v_gene: TRBV28; len: 15; abundance: NA; j_gene: TRBJ2-1; d_gene: TRBD2; CDR3aa: CASSISSGGRLEQFF; CDR3nt: TGTGCCAGCAGTATCTCTAGCGGGGGGAGGCTTGAGCAGTTCTTC
v_gene: TRBV7-9; len: 15; abundance: NA; j_gene: TRBJ1-1; d_gene: TRBD1; CDR3aa: CASSNIQGMVTEAFF; CDR3nt: TGTGCCAGCAGCAACATACAGGGGATGGTCACTGAAGCTTTCTTT
v_gene: TRBV13; len: 15; abundance: NA; j_gene: TRBJ2-3; d_gene: TRBD1; CDR3aa: CASRRTGQGADTQYF; CDR3nt: TGTGCCAGCAGGCGGACGGGACAGGGGGCAGATACGCAGTATTTT
v_gene: TRBV30; len: 14; abundance: NA; j_gene: TRBJ1-4; d_gene: TRBD1; CDR3aa: CAWSVHGTDEKLFF; CDR3nt: TGTGCCTGGAGTGTACATGGGACAGATGAAAAACTGTTTTTT
v_gene: TRBV4-1; len: 11; abundance: NA; j_gene: TRBJ2-7; d_gene: NA; CDR3aa: CASSQDNEQYF; CDR3nt: TGCGCCAGCAGCCAAGATAACGAGCAGTACTTC
v_gene: TRBV4-2; len: 17; abundance: NA; j_gene: TRBJ2-7; d_gene: NA; CDR3aa: CASSLGLSGASSYEQYF; CDR3nt: TGTGCCAGCAGCCTTGGTTTGAGCGGAGCGAGCTCCTACGAGCAGTACTTC
v_gene: TRBV19; len: 15; abundance: few; j_gene: TRBJ2-7; d_gene: NA; CDR3aa: CASSSKGGNYYEQYF; CDR3nt: TGTGCCAGTAGTTCCAAGGGGGGGAATTACTACGAGCAGTACTTC
v_gene: TRBV2; len: 13; abundance: NA; j_gene: TRBJ1-5; d_gene: NA; CDR3aa: CASMREGNQPQHF; CDR3nt: TGTGCCAGCATGAGGGAGGGGAATCAGCCCCAGCATTTT
v_gene: TRBV21-1; len: 16; abundance: NA; j_gene: TRBJ2-7; d_gene: NA; CDR3aa: CASSPWGDRLSYEQYF; CDR3nt: TGTGCCAGCAGCCCCTGGGGGGACAGACTGTCCTACGAGCAGTACTTC
v_gene: TRBV6-4; len: 15; abundance: NA; j_gene: TRBJ2-3; d_gene: NA; CDR3aa: CASSDRASGTDTQYF; CDR3nt: TGTGCCAGCAGTGACCGGGCGAGCGGTACAGATACGCAGTATTTT
v_gene: TRBV30; len: 13; abundance: NA; j_gene: TRBJ1-3; d_gene: NA; CDR3aa: CAWIGRGVGTIYF; CDR3nt: TGTGCCTGGATTGGACGGGGTGTGGGCACCATATATTTT
v_gene: TRBV5-1; len: 14; abundance: few; j_gene: TRBJ2-5; d_gene: NA; CDR3aa: CASGLGAGEETQYF; CDR3nt: TGCGCCAGTGGATTGGGGGCCGGAGAGGAGACCCAGTACTTC
v_gene: TRBV7-9; len: 15; abundance: NA; j_gene: TRBJ2-2; d_gene: TRBD1; CDR3aa: CASSRGTGEFGELFF; CDR3nt: TGTGCCAGCAGTCGAGGGACAGGGGAATTCGGGGAGCTGTTTTTT